These 21 T cell receptor beta chains were all obtained from the same sample, sequenced in a study of T cell responses to AZD1222 COVID-19 vaccine. The assay was immunoSEQ multiplex PCR, and TCRdb's table has in-frame clones only and misses some. The data show 77,000 or so clones, around 90% seen once. Sequenced here: peripheral blood, sampled 28 days after the second AZD1222 dose. The receptors were gathered from an adult who received the AZD1222 COVID-19 vaccine.

This chain links TRBV5-5 with TRBJ1-1; unclear D gene. CDR3 length: 13 amino acids. The germline CDR1 and CDR2 sequences are SGHKS and YYEKEE (reference sequence). V was pared by 4 bases and J by 1 base, with 8 bases between. The CDR3 bases are TGTGCCAGCAGCATCGGACCGAACACTGAAGCTTTCTTT. Translated: CASSIGPNTEAFF.

The rearrangement joins TRBV5-6 to TRBJ2-7, with a weak D call TRBD2 (6 bases). Between the trimmed V and J ends, which lost 4 bases and 3 bases, there was a span of 14 bases. The germline CDR1 and CDR2 sequences are SGHDT and YYEEEE. The CDR3 covers 14 residues. The CDR3 coding sequence is TGTGCCAGCAGCCCCCGGGACTTCGTCTACGAGCAGTACTTC. It is translated as CASSPRDFVYEQYF. The whole variable domain, remainder taken from reference TRBV5-6 and TRBJ2-7, is DAGVTQSPTHLIKTRGQQVTLRCSPKSGHDTVSWYQQALGQGPQFIFQYYEEEERQRGNFPDRFSGHQFPNYSSELNVNALLLGDSALYLCASSPRDFVYEQYFGPGTRLTVT.

In nucleotides, the CDR3 is TGTGCCAGCAGTGAACGGGGACTAGCGGAATACAATGAGCAGTTCTTC. Translation: CASSERGLAEYNEQFF. This chain connects TRBV25-1 to TRBJ2-1; 11 bases match TRBD2. CDR3 length: 16 amino acids. Germline V gene data show CDR1 as MGHDK and CDR2 as SYGVNS. J lost 4 bases, V lost 2 bases, and 4 bases had no gene match.

The rearrangement joins TRBV6-5 to TRBJ2-7, with 8 bases aligning to TRBD1. Trimming took 5 bases from V and 2 from J; bases not matched to a gene: 5. Germline V CDR1 and CDR2: MNHEY, SVGAGI. The CDR3 covers 14 residues. CDR3 loop: CASSRQGPTYEQYF. The DNA of the CDR3 is TGTGCCAGCAGTCGACAGGGGCCCACCTACGAGCAGTACTTC.

The gene calls are TRBV7-2 and TRBJ1-4; possible D gene TRBD1, 6 bases. Germline loops: CDR1 SGHTA, CDR2 FQGNSA. V dropped 5 bases and J dropped 6 bases, with 19 bases sitting between them. The CDR3 sequence is 16 residues long. The CDR3 DNA is TGTGCCAGCAGCAGAGAACAGGGTATACGGGATGAAAAACTGTTTTTT. Its protein product is CASSREQGIRDEKLFF.

This chain joins TRBV11-3 and TRBJ2-5; possible D gene TRBD2, 6 bases. Deletions cut 5 bases from V and 5 bases from J, with 12 bases between. CDR3 size: 13 residues. Germline CDR1 SGHNT, CDR2 YENEEA. The CDR3 loop reads CASSPPGGETQYF. CDR3 in DNA: TGTGCCAGCAGCCCACCTGGGGGGGAGACCCAGTACTTC.

CDR3 in amino acids: CASSRTVAGPQHF. Written as DNA, the CDR3 is TGTGCCAGCAGCCGGACAGTCGCTGGGCCCCAGCATTTT. The chain couples TRBV6-4 to TRBJ1-5; D may be TRBD1 (6 bases). The CDR3 length is 13 residues. The V gene lost 6 bases and the J gene lost 9 bases, with 15 bases spanning the gap. The germline gives CDR1 MRHNA, CDR2 SNTAGT.

This rearrangement joins TRBV7-9 to TRBJ2-7, with 8 bases that match TRBD1. After removal of 3 bases from V and 2 bases from J, the junction contained 3 bases not matched to a gene. Germline-derived CDR1 and CDR2 are SEHNR and FQNEAQ (reference sequence). This CDR3 region has 14 residues. The CDR3 nucleotides are TGTGCCAGCAGCTTCCCGGGACAGGCCTACGAGCAGTACTTC. Translating it yields CASSFPGQAYEQYF.

This clone was counted once. The rearrangement joins TRBV11-2 to TRBJ2-7; D might be TRBD1 (5 bases). The CDR3 has 14 amino acids. Trimming removed 1 base from V and 6 bases from J, with 13 bases in between. The germline V gene has CDR1 SGHAT and CDR2 FQNNGV. The CDR3 reads CASSLVRGSTEQYF. The CDR3 nucleotides read TGTGCCAGCAGCTTAGTTAGGGGAAGCACCGAGCAGTACTTC.

This chain links TRBV28 with TRBJ1-1; possibly TRBD1 for D (6 bases). The V end lost 5 bases, the J end lost 11 bases, and 18 bases lay between the germline ends. From germline, CDR1 is MDHEN and CDR2 SYDVKM. The CDR3 has 13 residues. The CDR3 bases are TGTGCCAGCAGTCCCGGACAGACCGGGCGGGCTTTCTTT. Its protein product is CASSPGQTGRAFF.

The CDR3 loop reads CASSDGTVNTEAFF. CDR3 in DNA: TGCGCCAGCAGTGACGGGACAGTGAACACTGAAGCTTTCTTT. This rearrangement joins TRBV10-1 to TRBJ1-1; 7 positions agree with TRBD1. Germline V CDR1 and CDR2: WNHNN, SYGVQD (reference sequence). This CDR3 contains 14 residues. Trimming at V came to 3 bases and at J to 0 bases, leaving 1 base not matched to a gene.

This chain joins TRBV2 and TRBJ1-6, with 7 bases that match TRBD1. The germline V gene encodes CDR1 SNHLY and CDR2 FYNNEI. The CDR3 spans 15 residues. The V segment lost 6 bases and the J segment 7 bases; nucleotides outside the gene matches: 9. As DNA, the CDR3 is TGTGCCAGCAGACGAGGGGGCGCGGGAAATTCACCCCTCCACTTT. Translating it yields CASRRGGAGNSPLHF.

The chain combines TRBV3-1 (or the pseudogene TRBV3-2) with TRBJ1-1, with D hard to call. Per the germline V gene, CDR1 is LGHDT and CDR2 is YNNKEL (reference sequence). This CDR3 is 16 amino acids long. Trimming pared 1 base from V and 2 bases from J, leaving 14 bases between. Written as DNA, the CDR3 is TGTGCCAGCAGCCAAGGCGTAGGACGGAGTAACACTGAAGCTTTCTTT. It yields the protein CASSQGVGRSNTEAFF.

This clone was detected once. The genes are TRBV28 and TRBJ1-3; perhaps TRBD1 as D (5 bases). The CDR3 loop spans 18 amino acids. Per germline, CDR1 MDHEN and CDR2 SYDVKM. Trimming removed 3 bases at V and 2 bases at J, with 20 bases between. For the CDR3, the DNA is TGTGCCAGCAGTTTCCCTCTTCGTGGGGGGGGGACTGGAAACACCATATATTTT. Protein sequence: CASSFPLRGGGTGNTIYF. Looking up the rest from reference TRBV28 and TRBJ1-3 gives the full variable domain: DVKVTQSSRYLVKRTGEKVFLECVQDMDHENMFWYRQDPGLGLRLIYFSYDVKMKEKGDIPEGYSVSREKKERFSLILESASTNQTSMYLCASSFPLRGGGTGNTIYFGEGSWLTVV.

The sample holds a few counts of this clone. The chain is built from TRBV2 and TRBJ2-3, with a possible D match to TRBD1 (5 bases). The CDR3 loop spans 12 amino acids. Trimming shortened V by 8 bases and J by 5 bases, and 11 bases separated the two germline ends. Germline V CDR1 and CDR2: SNHLY, FYNNEI. For the CDR3, the DNA is TGTGCCAGCGGGCCCCAGGGAGATACGCAGTATTTT. Translation gives CASGPQGDTQYF.

V is TRBV28 and J is TRBJ1-1, with a tentative D call TRBD1 (5 bases). This CDR3 region has 15 residues. Germline loops: CDR1 MDHEN, CDR2 SYDVKM. Trimming left V 5 bases short and J 1 base short, with 14 bases between. CDR3 in amino acids: CASSIIAGTNTEAFF. CDR3 DNA: TGTGCCAGCAGTATAATTGCGGGGACGAACACTGAAGCTTTCTTT.

This rearrangement joins TRBV7-9 to TRBJ1-5, with 7 bases lining up with TRBD1. The germline V gene has CDR1 SEHNR and CDR2 FQNEAQ (reference sequence). The J segment lost 4 bases and the V segment lost 6 bases, leaving 9 bases of the junction unmatched. The CDR3 has 15 amino acids. The CDR3, as DNA: TGTGCCAGCAGTTTTGGGACAGATTATAATCAGCCCCAGCATTTT. Its translation: CASSFGTDYNQPQHF.

CDR3 protein: CAIILNTEAFF. CDR3 sequence (DNA): TGTGCCATCATTCTGAACACTGAAGCTTTCTTT. This sequence joins TRBV6-6 and TRBJ1-1; D gene unclear. CDR3 length: 11 residues. V was cut by 10 bases and J by 0 bases, with 6 bases left in between. Per germline, CDR1 MNHNY and CDR2 SVGAGI (reference sequence).

The chain recombines TRBV28 with TRBJ1-5; 9 bases match TRBD1. V shed 3 bases, J shed 0 bases, and the junction held 6 bases outside the gene matches. Germline V gene data show CDR1 as MDHEN and CDR2 as SYDVKM. The length of the CDR3 is 17 residues. The chain's CDR3 is CASSFSPGQGSNQPQHF. The CDR3 DNA reads as TGTGCCAGCAGTTTCTCGCCGGGACAGGGTAGCAATCAGCCCCAGCATTTT.

This sequence joins TRBV28 and TRBJ2-5; 9 positions agree with TRBD1. This CDR3 has 15 amino acids. V was clipped by 2 bases and J by 5 bases; unmatched bases: 6. Germline CDR1 is MDHEN and CDR2 is SYDVKM. The CDR3 sequence: CASSLLQGARETQYF. CDR3 sequence (DNA): TGTGCCAGCAGTTTACTACAGGGGGCGCGGGAGACCCAGTACTTC.

The chain combines TRBV12-5 with TRBJ2-1, with 9 bases fitting TRBD1. J gave up 3 bases and V 6 bases, and 6 bases lay outside the gene matches. The CDR3 is 15 amino acids. Germline lookup yields CDR1 LGHNT and CDR2 FRNRAP. CDR3 DNA sequence: TGTGCTAGTGGCCTACCGGGACAGGGCTACAATGAGCAGTTCTTC. Translating it yields CASGLPGQGYNEQFF.